This entry features one T cell receptor (beta chain) sequence. What antigen it recognizes has not been identified. No base quality values were provided; no much bigger clone lies one nucleotide off. In the prospective study, participants were about 18 to 95 years old, resided in fewer than 25 geographic areas of the United States, and were enrolled through a virtual design. In the prospective study, cohorts were assigned on the basis of participant-reported clinical history obtained from a screening survey and a study questionnaire. Each participant in the prospective study had whole blood, serum and a nasopharyngeal or oropharyngeal swab collected by mobile phlebotomists. Participants in the prospective study had the option to provide additional blood draws and questionnaires over a 2-month period. Prospective study blood samples were shipped either frozen or at room temperature before DNA extraction.

V is pruned by 5 bases and J by 4 bases, leaving 8 bases of the junction without a gene match. The CDR3 measures 15 amino acids from cysteine to phenylalanine. Of all the DNA, just the CDR3 is kept, 45 bases in frame from base 1. Taken from the germline V gene, the CDR1 and CDR2 loops are SGHTA and FQGNSA. The sample is drawn from a study of blood T cell repertoires in COVID-19 (dated by TCRdb to 2018 to 2020). The study in broad terms: The collaborator samples originated in the United States, Italy and Spain and spanned the acute and convalescent phases of COVID-19. Samples came from the ongoing ImmuneRACE study (first 160 participants) plus 1,254 subjects from 6 global collaborators. The dataset comprised deeply sampled blood TCRbeta repertoires from subjects exposed to, actively infected with, or recovered from COVID-19. Sample metadata almost always included a de-identified subject ID, COVID-19 status, age in years and sex. The repertoires were released in a freely available public database intended as a resource for research on the immune response to SARS-CoV-2. The prospective study material was composed of cDNA or gDNA derived from T cells, B-cell-depleted T cells, or PBMCs. Where available, HLA class I and class II types were taken from metadata supplied by the sample provider and were not determined by assay-based typing.

The immunoSEQ Assay, a bias-controlled multiplex PCR, was used to amplify TCRbeta CDR3 regions from genomic DNA. On the study's bioinformatics: Within the assay, amplification of reference gene primers was used to estimate how many nucleated cells each sample contained. To quantify the absolute abundance of each unique TCRbeta CDR3 rearrangement, sequence reads were collapsed and filtered. Productive Simpson clonality was computed per sample as the square root of Simpson's diversity index over productive rearrangements. In its TCRdb copy, this immuneACCESS table keeps in-frame sequences only and misses some clones. Where compared with another copy, unresolved V genes explain less than half of these, and the others have no known cause. The V and J calls and clone size are taken from that table; D and trimming were inferred from the DNA. This sample holds a few hundred thousand clones; 80% to 90% were observed only once. The ten largest clones take up 3.5% to 4.5% of the sample.

Overall study results and their limits: The amount of clinical and demographic metadata varied by source and participant and was provided uncurated.

The clonotype was recovered from a middle-aged woman with acute COVID-19. In this chain, TRBV7-2 is recombined with TRBJ2-1, with 7 bases matching TRBD2. Material: PBMCs or T cells enriched from blood (not recorded which). The CDR3 amino acid sequence is: CASSPRETTYNEQFF. The DNA sequence reads TGTGCCAGCAGCCCGCGGGAGACCACTTACAATGAGCAGTTCTTC.